Presented here are 32 T cell receptor beta chains from one specimen sequenced in a study of cytomegalovirus exposure and HLA in healthy donors. This PCR relied on a set of 60 Vbeta primers and 13 Jbeta primers. The assay was immunoSEQ multiplex PCR, and TCRdb's table has in-frame clones only and misses some. The profile shows 70,000 to 90,000 clones, approximately 71% of them singletons. Sequenced sample: PBMCs. Every receptor here comes from a man aged 35-49 years in good health and CMV-seronegative.

The CDR3 protein is CASSWAGGTNTEAFF. The CDR3 nucleotides read TGTGCCAGCAGTTGGGCAGGGGGGACGAACACTGAAGCTTTCTTT. The chain carries TRBV27 and TRBJ1-1, with 7 bases that match TRBD1. The CDR3 contains 15 residues. The V gene's germline CDR1 is MNHEY and CDR2 SMNVEV (reference sequence). J gave up 1 base and V 4 bases, and 6 bases lay outside the gene matches.

The rearrangement joins TRBV5-6 to TRBJ2-1; 13 nucleotides line up with TRBD2. Trimming removed 4 bases from V and 9 bases from J; junction bases left unmatched: 7. The CDR3 spans 15 residues. Germline-derived CDR1 and CDR2 are SGHDT and YYEEEE. CDR3 DNA: TGTGCCAGCAGCGAAACTAGCGGGAGGGCCAGTGAGCAGTTCTTC. Amino acids: CASSETSGRASEQFF.

This clone turned up a few times. As DNA, the CDR3 is TGTGCCAGCAGTTACGGGGGGGCGGGTGGCTACACCTTC. It codes for CASSYGGAGGYTF. The chain uses TRBV6-5 and TRBJ1-2; TRBD1 is a possible D gene (6 bases). Per germline, CDR1 MNHEY and CDR2 SVGAGI. This CDR3 has 13 residues. The germline V and J ends were trimmed by 2 bases and 7 bases, with 11 bases remaining between them.

The V gene is TRBV7-9, the J gene TRBJ1-2; 8 bases are shared with TRBD1. The CDR3 runs 16 residues. The germline gives CDR1 SEHNR, CDR2 FQNEAQ (reference sequence). Unmatched junction bases numbered 12, after V lost 5 bases and J lost 4 bases. As DNA, the CDR3 is TGTGCCAGCAGCGAAAGGACAGGGAGGATTGCCTATGGCTACACCTTC. Its translation: CASSERTGRIAYGYTF.

This rearrangement joins TRBV19 to TRBJ2-2; D is uncertain. The CDR3 is 15 amino acids. The germline V gene encodes CDR1 LNHDA and CDR2 SQIVND (reference sequence). Between the trimmed V and J ends, which lost 11 bases and 3 bases, there was a span of 19 bases. DNA of the CDR3: TGTGCCGGCCGCCCGAGCGCCAAAGACACCGGGGAGCTGTTTTTT. Translating it yields CAGRPSAKDTGELFF.

The chain uses TRBV18 and TRBJ1-4; D is uncertain. The ends were cut back, 0 bases at V and 8 bases at J, with 13 bases in the middle. The CDR3 extends over 15 amino acids. From germline, CDR1 is KGHSH and CDR2 LQKENI. CDR3 coding DNA: TGTGCCAGCTCACCACCTGCGGGGAGAGGCGAAAAACTGTTTTTT. This gives the protein CASSPPAGRGEKLFF.

V is TRBV11-2 and J is TRBJ1-4; 8 nucleotides agree with TRBD1. Germline V gene lookup returns CDR1 SGHAT and CDR2 FQNNGV. Trimming cost V 3 bases and J 5 bases; bases outside gene matches: 8. CDR3 length: 16 amino acids. As DNA, the CDR3 is TGTGCCAGCAGCTTGTTCGGACAGGGACGAAATGAAAAACTGTTTTTT. This gives the protein CASSLFGQGRNEKLFF.

J is TRBJ1-6 and V is TRBV5-1, with unresolved D. The CDR3 is 15 amino acids. Trimming pared 2 bases from V and 6 bases from J, leaving 12 bases between. Germline values: CDR1 SGHRS, CDR2 YFSETQ. The DNA for the CDR3 is TGCGCCAGCAGCTTACGGGGAGGTGCTAATTCACCCCTCCACTTT. Its translation is CASSLRGGANSPLHF.

As for this clone: Germline is not matched at one junction end, which may reflect a read error. The genes are TRBV7-8 and TRBJ2-1; 9 bases are shared with TRBD1. The CDR3 length is 12 residues. Looked up from germline, CDR1 is SGHVS and CDR2 is FQNEAQ. CDR3 DNA: TGTGCCAGCAGCTTAAAGGGGACAGGGCCGGTCTTC. Amino acids: CASSLKGTGPVF.

This clone has a handful of counts. The V call is TRBV5-1, the J call TRBJ2-1, with 8 bases lining up with TRBD1. Trimming took 7 bases from V and 4 from J; bases not matched to a gene: 13. This CDR3 contains 16 residues. CDR1 is SGHRS, CDR2 YFSETQ, per germline. The CDR3 here is CASAKRAGGFYNEQFF. In nucleotides, the CDR3 is TGCGCCAGCGCGAAGCGGGCAGGGGGCTTTTACAATGAGCAGTTCTTC.

This rearrangement joins TRBV9 to TRBJ2-2; 14 nucleotides agree with TRBD2. The V and J ends lost 3 bases and 5 bases, in that order; junction bases with no gene match: 6. The CDR3 is 17 residues long. The V gene's germline CDR1 is SGDLS and CDR2 YYNGEE. The CDR3 coding sequence is TGTGCCAGCAGCGCGGGACTAGCGGGAGTGGGAACCGGGGAGCTGTTTTTT. Translated, it gives CASSAGLAGVGTGELFF. Looking up the rest from reference TRBV9 and TRBJ2-2 gives the full variable domain: DSGVTQTPKHLITATGQRVTLRCSPRSGDLSVYWYQQSLDQGLQFLIQYYNGEERAKGNILERFSAQQFPDLHSELNLSSLELGDSALYFCASSAGLAGVGTGELFFGEGSRLTVL.

The V and J genes are TRBV5-6 and TRBJ1-6, with TRBD1 identical over 7 bases. Trimming cost V 4 bases and J 4 bases; bases outside gene matches: 5. Germline V gene lookup returns CDR1 SGHDT and CDR2 YYEEEE. The CDR3 has 15 residues. The CDR3, as DNA: TGTGCCAGCAGCAGGGGGCATGGGTATAATTCACCCCTCCACTTT. Its protein is CASSRGHGYNSPLHF.

The J gene is TRBJ2-7, the V gene TRBV28, with 9 bases identical to TRBD1. The germline V gene encodes CDR1 MDHEN and CDR2 SYDVKM. This CDR3 has 15 amino acids. J gave up 2 bases and V 6 bases, and 8 bases lay outside the gene matches. Here the CDR3 DNA reads TGTGCCAGCAGGGGACCCGGGACAGGGACCTACGAGCAGTACTTC. Translated, it gives CASRGPGTGTYEQYF.

This clone came up once. This CDR3 reads CASSSQEALGNTEAFF. CDR3 coding DNA: TGTGCCAGCAGTTCCCAGGAGGCCCTGGGGAACACTGAAGCTTTCTTT. The V and J genes are TRBV6-6 and TRBJ1-1; the D is unclear. Trimming took 4 bases from V and 1 from J, leaving 16 bases between them. The CDR3 is made up of 16 amino acids. Germline lookup yields CDR1 MNHNY and CDR2 SVGAGI (reference sequence).

The table lists this clone with a few counts. V gene TRBV10-2 combines with J gene TRBJ1-1, with a tentative D call TRBD1 (5 bases). The V and J ends lost 3 bases and 7 bases respectively, with 12 bases between them. In germline, CDR1 is WSHSY, CDR2 SAAADI. The CDR3 has 13 residues. CDR3 nucleotide sequence: TGCGCCAGCAGTGACAGGGTATTTGATGAAGCTTTCTTT. This encodes CASSDRVFDEAFF.

In its sample, this clone was seen once. The V call is TRBV10-3, the J call TRBJ2-5; the match to TRBD2 covers 7 bases. This CDR3 has 16 amino acids. Germline V gene data show CDR1 as ENHRY and CDR2 as SYGVKD. V shed 6 bases, J shed 2 bases, and the junction held 12 bases outside the gene matches. The CDR3 DNA reads as TGTGCCATCAGCCCTGGTAGCGGGTTAGGTCAAGAGACCCAGTACTTC. It codes for CAISPGSGLGQETQYF.

This chain uses TRBV5-1 with TRBJ2-7, with 8 bases identical to TRBD2. This CDR3 is 15 amino acids long. Looked up from germline, CDR1 is SGHRS and CDR2 is YFSETQ. The V gene end was trimmed by 6 bases and the J gene end by 0 bases; junction bases not matched to a gene: 8. The CDR3 here is CASTPGAGGSYEQYF. The CDR3 DNA follows: TGCGCCAGCACACCCGGGGCGGGAGGCTCCTACGAGCAGTACTTC.

This clone was detected only once. The chain uses TRBV6-5 and TRBJ1-1, with D possibly TRBD1 on 6 matching bases. CDR3 size: 12 residues. V was shortened by 6 bases and J by 8 bases, with 13 bases between the two germline ends. Per the germline V gene, CDR1 is MNHEY and CDR2 is SVGAGI. The CDR3 DNA reads as TGTGCCAGCAGCCCGGACAGAAGAGAAGCTTTCTTT. Translating gives CASSPDRREAFF.

To note about this clone: The identical CDR3 is also encoded by other nucleotide sequences in the sample. The V gene is TRBV7-3, the J gene TRBJ1-1; 9 nucleotides line up with TRBD1. This CDR3 is 14 amino acids long. V lost 5 bases to trimming and J lost 1 base; unmatched junction nucleotides: 2. The germline V gene encodes CDR1 SGHTA and CDR2 FQGTGA. In DNA form, the CDR3 reads TGTGCCAGCAGCCCGGGACAGGGGAACACTGAAGCTTTCTTT. It codes for CASSPGQGNTEAFF.

This chain uses TRBV19 with TRBJ1-5; TRBD1 matches 10 bases. With V trimmed by 5 bases and J by 5 bases, 9 bases remained unmatched. Germline assignment: CDR1 LNHDA and CDR2 SQIVND (reference sequence). The CDR3 runs 16 residues. The CDR3, as DNA: TGTGCCAGTAGTGGATCATGGGACAGGGGCGATCAGCCCCAGCATTTT. Protein product: CASSGSWDRGDQPQHF.

The rearrangement uses TRBV7-9 and TRBJ2-3; D unresolved. Germline CDR1 reads SEHNR; CDR2 reads FQNEAQ (reference sequence). The V gene lost 5 bases and the J gene lost 0 bases, with 15 bases spanning the gap. The CDR3 sequence is 16 residues long. CDR3 protein: CASSASFAVSTDTQYF. Here the CDR3 DNA reads TGTGCCAGCAGCGCCTCCTTCGCGGTGAGCACAGATACGCAGTATTTT.

The chain employs TRBV7-9 and TRBJ1-1, with D tentatively TRBD1 (6 bases). Trimming took 1 base from V and 7 from J, leaving 10 bases between them. CDR3 length: 13 residues. From germline, CDR1 is SEHNR and CDR2 FQNEAQ (reference sequence). The CDR3 sequence is CASSLDGRGEAFF. The DNA of the CDR3 is TGTGCCAGCAGCTTAGATGGCAGGGGTGAAGCTTTCTTT.

This clone was counted a single time. The chain has TRBV30 and TRBJ1-2; no clear D gene. V lost 4 bases and J lost 7, with 19 bases in between. Germline CDR1 GTSNPN, CDR2 SVGIG (reference sequence). The CDR3 is made up of 14 amino acids. The CDR3 DNA reads TGTGCCTGGATTGTGAGCAGGTCGGCGAGTGGCTACACCTTC. It codes for CAWIVSRSASGYTF.

The gene calls are TRBV13 and TRBJ1-1, with 8 bases matching TRBD1. This CDR3 contains 14 residues. The V segment lost 3 bases and the J segment 6 bases; nucleotides outside the gene matches: 6. Germline V gene data show CDR1 as PRHDT and CDR2 as FYEKMQ (reference sequence). CDR3 amino acids: CASSLQGAGSEAFF. The CDR3 nucleotides read TGTGCCAGCAGCTTGCAGGGGGCGGGATCTGAAGCTTTCTTT.

The chain couples TRBV10-3 to TRBJ1-1, with 8 bases that match TRBD1. Germline V gene lookup returns CDR1 ENHRY and CDR2 SYGVKD. The CDR3 contains 14 residues. With V trimmed by 2 bases and J by 3 bases, 2 bases remained unmatched. DNA for the CDR3: TGTGCCATCAGTGAGCCAGGGGGCTACACTGAAGCTTTCTTT. It specifies CAISEPGGYTEAFF.

The chain joins TRBV5-1 to TRBJ1-2, with a possible D match to TRBD1 (6 bases). The V and J ends lost 3 bases and 8 bases respectively, with 23 bases between them. Per germline, CDR1 SGHRS and CDR2 YFSETQ. This CDR3 contains 16 residues. CDR3 loop: CASSSDTAGTPRGYTF. CDR3 bases: TGCGCCAGCAGCTCCGACACCGCCGGGACACCAAGGGGCTACACCTTC.

Of note for this clone: The sample carries other DNA sequences with the same CDR3. This chain connects TRBV30 to TRBJ2-5; no clear D. Germline loops: CDR1 GTSNPN, CDR2 SVGIG (reference sequence). The CDR3 runs 11 residues. V lost 0 bases, J lost 5 bases, and 4 bases lay in between. The CDR3 nucleotides are TGTGCCTGGAGTGTACTGGAGACCCAGTACTTC. As protein: CAWSVLETQYF. Full variable domain (outside the CDR3, taken from reference TRBV30 and TRBJ2-5): SQTIHQWPATLVQPVGSPLSLECTVEGTSNPNLYWYRQAAGRGLQLLFYSVGIGQISSEVPQNLSASRPQDRQFILSSKKLLLSDSGFYLCAWSVLETQYFGPGTRLLVL.

The chain combines TRBV19 with TRBJ1-1, with D perhaps TRBD1 (5 bases). There are 13 residues in the CDR3. Germline V gene lookup returns CDR1 LNHDA and CDR2 SQIVND (reference sequence). V gave up 1 base and J gave up 4 bases, with 7 bases separating them. The CDR3 loop is CASSIATVTEAFF. CDR3 DNA sequence: TGTGCCAGTAGTATAGCGACAGTCACTGAAGCTTTCTTT.

The CDR3 nucleotides are TGTGCCAGCAGCCCGATGACAGGGGGCGGTGAAAAACTGTTTTTT. This codes for CASSPMTGGGEKLFF. The J gene is TRBJ1-4, the V gene TRBV7-9, with 10 bases aligning to TRBD1. The CDR3 spans 15 residues. V dropped 5 bases and J dropped 7; count of bases not matched to a gene: 7. Germline values: CDR1 SEHNR, CDR2 FQNEAQ (reference sequence).

V gene TRBV19 combines with J gene TRBJ2-3, with 7 bases matching TRBD1. The CDR3 totals 14 residues. V lost 3 bases to trimming and J lost 4 bases; unmatched junction nucleotides: 4. Germline-derived CDR1 and CDR2 are LNHDA and SQIVND (reference sequence). In DNA, the CDR3 is TGTGCCAGTAGTATCGGAACAGGGGCAGATACGCAGTATTTT. Translated, it gives CASSIGTGADTQYF. Looking up the rest from reference TRBV19 and TRBJ2-3 gives the full variable domain: DGGITQSPKYLFRKEGQNVTLSCEQNLNHDAMYWYRQDPGQGLRLIYYSQIVNDFQKGDIAEGYSVSREKKESFPLTVTSAQKNPTAFYLCASSIGTGADTQYFGPGTRLTVL.

The chain has TRBV6-4 and TRBJ1-2; 8 bases are a match to TRBD1. J was trimmed by 3 bases and V by 4 bases; bases with no gene match: 7. CDR1 and CDR2 (germline): MRHNA, SNTAGT. This CDR3 contains 15 residues. The CDR3 spells CASSATGDRHYGYTF. DNA of the CDR3: TGTGCCAGCAGTGCCACCGGGGACAGGCACTATGGCTACACCTTC.

This sequence joins TRBV5-5 and TRBJ2-3, with 7 positions matching TRBD1. V lost 2 bases and J lost 0; bases outside the gene matches: 6. The CDR3 extends over 16 amino acids. The germline V gene encodes CDR1 SGHKS and CDR2 YYEKEE (reference sequence). The CDR3 region is CASSFLPGGSTDTQYF. In DNA, the CDR3 is TGTGCCAGCAGCTTTCTTCCAGGGGGAAGCACAGATACGCAGTATTTT.